This TCR beta chain was sequenced in a study of graft-versus-host responses after intestinal transplantation. Study summary: Isolated intestinal, liver-intestinal, or multivisceral transplants were what recipients had. Every recipient underwent anti-thymocyte globulin induction, then tacrolimus and steroids for 2 to 3 years.

In the case of this clone: Its specificity is not known.

Here immunoSEQ multiplex PCR was the method, and the copy in TCRdb shows in-frame clones only, minus some. The table lists some 86,000 clones, 88% of them singletons. The V segment lost 6 bases and the J segment 9 bases; nucleotides outside the gene matches: 8. This CDR3 is built from 14 residues. Germline CDR1 is SNHLY and CDR2 is FYNNEI. Broader study findings: Analysis identified GvH clones in recipient marrow, with some appearing first in ileum or blood. Within allografts, high graft-versus-host to host-versus-graft clonal ratios were seen among patients with graft-donor T cell macrochimerism.

The receptor comes from a human donor who was the organ donor for an intestinal transplant. The rearrangement links TRBV2 to TRBJ1-3; 10 nucleotides align to TRBD1. Material: unstimulated CD4+ T cells sorted from spleen or lymph node cells, obtained before transplant. The CDR3 bases are TGTGCCAGCAGCCCTCCCGGGGACAGGGGCACCATATATTTT. Its protein is CASSPPGDRGTIYF.